The 4 T cell receptor beta chains below were found in one sample sequenced in a study of blood T cell repertoires in COVID-19. Sequencing used immunoSEQ multiplex PCR; TCRdb keeps in-frame clones, though not all of them. The table has some 230,000 clones, more than 85% seen once. The sample consisted of peripheral blood. These receptors came from a woman in her forties or fifties with COVID-19, enrolled during active disease.

This clone has only a few counts. The chain combines TRBV10-2 with TRBJ2-7, with D perhaps matching TRBD2 (6 bases). Germline CDR1 is WSHSY and CDR2 is SAAADI. Trimming removed 8 bases from V and 2 bases from J, with 25 bases in between. The length of the CDR3 is 17 residues. The CDR3 reads CASGTQAGRYRTYEQYF. CDR3 in DNA: TGCGCCAGCGGCACTCAGGCGGGGCGATACAGGACCTACGAGCAGTACTTC.

The chain employs TRBV11-2 and TRBJ1-2; 8 bases match TRBD1. V lost 1 base to trimming and J lost 1 base; unmatched junction nucleotides: 8. The CDR3 contains 17 residues. Germline V lookup: CDR1 SGHAT, CDR2 FQNNGV. The CDR3 protein is CASSLVAGGLDNYGYTF. CDR3 bases: TGTGCCAGCAGCTTAGTTGCAGGGGGCTTGGATAACTATGGCTACACCTTC.

The rearrangement links TRBV7-9 to TRBJ2-7; the D is unclear. This CDR3 has 13 residues. Trimming shortened V by 1 base and J by 4 bases, and 8 bases separated the two germline ends. Germline loops: CDR1 SEHNR, CDR2 FQNEAQ (reference sequence). The CDR3 DNA reads TGTGCCAGCAGCTTAGTCGCCAGATACGAGCAGTACTTC. It is translated as CASSLVARYEQYF.

The chain combines TRBV5-6 with TRBJ1-1, with D unclear. The CDR3 spans 16 residues. Germline lookup yields CDR1 SGHDT and CDR2 YYEEEE. V was pared by 3 bases and J by 2 bases, with 17 bases between. The CDR3 protein is CASSWRTAPVNTEAFF. Written as DNA, the CDR3 is TGTGCCAGCAGCTGGAGGACCGCACCGGTCAACACTGAAGCTTTCTTT.